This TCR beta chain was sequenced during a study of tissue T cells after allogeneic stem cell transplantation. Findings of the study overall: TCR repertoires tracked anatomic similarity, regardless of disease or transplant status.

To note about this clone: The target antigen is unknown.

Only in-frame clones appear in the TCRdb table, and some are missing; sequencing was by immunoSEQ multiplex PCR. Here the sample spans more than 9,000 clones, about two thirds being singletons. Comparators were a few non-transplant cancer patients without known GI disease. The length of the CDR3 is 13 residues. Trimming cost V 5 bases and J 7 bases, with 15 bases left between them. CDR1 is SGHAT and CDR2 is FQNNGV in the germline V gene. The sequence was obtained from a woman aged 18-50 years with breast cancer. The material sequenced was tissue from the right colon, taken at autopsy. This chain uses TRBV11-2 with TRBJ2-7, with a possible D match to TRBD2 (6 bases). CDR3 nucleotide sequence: TGTGCCAGCAGCCACGTAAGGGCGGGGGAGCAGTACTTC. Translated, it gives CASSHVRAGEQYF.